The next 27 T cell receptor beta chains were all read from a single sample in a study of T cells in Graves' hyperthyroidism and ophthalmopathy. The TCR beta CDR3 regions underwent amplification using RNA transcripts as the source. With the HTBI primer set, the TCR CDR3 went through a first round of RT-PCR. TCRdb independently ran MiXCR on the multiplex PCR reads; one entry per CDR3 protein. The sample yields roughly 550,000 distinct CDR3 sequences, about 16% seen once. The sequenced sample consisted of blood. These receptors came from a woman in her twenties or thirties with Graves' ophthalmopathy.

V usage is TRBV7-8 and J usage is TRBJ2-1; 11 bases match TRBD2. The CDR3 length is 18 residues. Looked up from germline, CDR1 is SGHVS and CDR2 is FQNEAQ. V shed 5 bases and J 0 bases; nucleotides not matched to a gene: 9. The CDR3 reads CASSTRGLAATSYNEQFF. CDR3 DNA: TGTGCCAGCAGCACGAGGGGACTAGCGGCTACCTCCTACAATGAGCAGTTCTTC. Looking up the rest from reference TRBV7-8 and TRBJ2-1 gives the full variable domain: GAGVSQSPRYKVAKRGQDVALRCDPISGHVSLFWYQQALGQGPEFLTYFQNEAQLDKSGLPSDRFFAERPEGSVSTLKIQRTQQEDSAVYLCASSTRGLAATSYNEQFFGPGTRLTVL.

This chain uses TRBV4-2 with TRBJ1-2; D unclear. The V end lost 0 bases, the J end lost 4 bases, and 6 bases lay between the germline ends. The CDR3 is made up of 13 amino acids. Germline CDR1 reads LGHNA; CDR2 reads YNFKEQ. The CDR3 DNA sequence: TGTGCCAGCAGCCAAGATAACCCCTATGGCTACACCTTC. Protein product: CASSQDNPYGYTF.

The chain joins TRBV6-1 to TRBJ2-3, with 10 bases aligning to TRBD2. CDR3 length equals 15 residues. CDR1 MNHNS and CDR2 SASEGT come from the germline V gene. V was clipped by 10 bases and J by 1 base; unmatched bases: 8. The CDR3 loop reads CATSPTSGGTDTQYF. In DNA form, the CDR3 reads TGTGCCACAAGCCCTACTAGCGGGGGCACAGATACGCAGTATTTT.

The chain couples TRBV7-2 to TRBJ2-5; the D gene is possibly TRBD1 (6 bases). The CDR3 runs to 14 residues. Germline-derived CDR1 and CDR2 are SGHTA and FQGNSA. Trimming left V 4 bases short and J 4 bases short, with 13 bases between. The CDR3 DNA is TGTGCCAGCAGCTCAGGGGACCCAAGAGAGACCCAGTACTTC. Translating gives CASSSGDPRETQYF. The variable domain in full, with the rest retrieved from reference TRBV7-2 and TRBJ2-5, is GAGVSQSPSNKVTEKGKDVELRCDPISGHTALYWYRQSLGQGLEFLIYFQGNSAPDKSGLPSDRFSAERTGGSVSTLTIQRTQQEDSAVYLCASSSGDPRETQYFGPGTRLLVL.

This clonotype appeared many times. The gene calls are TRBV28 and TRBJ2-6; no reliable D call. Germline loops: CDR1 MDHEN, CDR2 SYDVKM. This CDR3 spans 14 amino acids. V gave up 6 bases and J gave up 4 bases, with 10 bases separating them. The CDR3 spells CASRAKVGANVLTF. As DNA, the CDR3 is TGTGCCAGCAGGGCCAAAGTCGGGGCCAACGTCCTGACTTTC.

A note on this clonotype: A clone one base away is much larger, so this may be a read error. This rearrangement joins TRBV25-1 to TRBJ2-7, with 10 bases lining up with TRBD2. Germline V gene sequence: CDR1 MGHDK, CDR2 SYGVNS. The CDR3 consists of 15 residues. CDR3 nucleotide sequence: TGTGCCAGCAGTGATCCTAGCGGGGGAGATTACGGGCAGTACTTC. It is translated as CASSDPSGGDYGQYF.

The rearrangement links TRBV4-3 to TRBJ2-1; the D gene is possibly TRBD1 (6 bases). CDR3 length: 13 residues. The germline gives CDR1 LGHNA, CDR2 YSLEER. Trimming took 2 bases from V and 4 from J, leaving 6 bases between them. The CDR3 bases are TGCGCCAGCAGCCAAAGGGGGTACAATGAGCAGTTCTTC. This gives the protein CASSQRGYNEQFF.

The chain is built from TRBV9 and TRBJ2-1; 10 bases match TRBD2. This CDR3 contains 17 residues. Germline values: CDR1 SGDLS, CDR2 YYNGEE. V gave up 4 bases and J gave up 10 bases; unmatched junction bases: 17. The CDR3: CASSPGAYRTSGDEQFF. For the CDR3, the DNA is TGTGCCAGCAGCCCCGGGGCCTATCGAACTAGCGGGGACGAGCAGTTCTTC.

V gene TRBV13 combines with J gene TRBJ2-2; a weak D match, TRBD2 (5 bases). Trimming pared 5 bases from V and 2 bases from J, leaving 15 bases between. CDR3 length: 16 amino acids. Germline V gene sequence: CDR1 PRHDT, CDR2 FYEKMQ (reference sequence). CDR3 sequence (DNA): TGTGCCAGCAGCCCGGGCACAAGACTAAACACCGGGGAGCTGTTTTTT. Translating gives CASSPGTRLNTGELFF.

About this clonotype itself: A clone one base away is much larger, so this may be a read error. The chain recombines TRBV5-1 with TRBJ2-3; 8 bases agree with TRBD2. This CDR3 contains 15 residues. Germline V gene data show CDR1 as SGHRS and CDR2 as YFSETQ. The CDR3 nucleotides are TGTGCCAGCAGCCCACCGGGACTAGGCTTTGATACGCTGTATTTT. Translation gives CASSPPGLGFDTLYF.

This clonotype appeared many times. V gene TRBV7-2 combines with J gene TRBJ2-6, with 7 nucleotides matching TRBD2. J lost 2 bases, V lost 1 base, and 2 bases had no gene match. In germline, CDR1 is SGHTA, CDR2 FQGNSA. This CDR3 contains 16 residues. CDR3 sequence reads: CASSLEAGAGANVLTF. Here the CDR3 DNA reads TGTGCCAGCAGCTTAGAGGCGGGAGCTGGGGCCAACGTCCTGACTTTC.

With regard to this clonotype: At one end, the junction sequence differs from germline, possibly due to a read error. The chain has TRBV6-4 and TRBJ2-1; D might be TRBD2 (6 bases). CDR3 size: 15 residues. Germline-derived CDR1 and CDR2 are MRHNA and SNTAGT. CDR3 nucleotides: TGTGCCAGCAGTGACTCAGCGGGCTCCTACAATGAGCAGTCCTTC. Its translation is CASSDSAGSYNEQSF.

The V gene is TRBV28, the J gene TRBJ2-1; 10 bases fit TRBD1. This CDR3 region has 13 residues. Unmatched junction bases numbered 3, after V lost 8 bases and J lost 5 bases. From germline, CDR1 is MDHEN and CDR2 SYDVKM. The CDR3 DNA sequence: TGTGCCAGCGCGACAGGGGGCAACAATGAGCAGTTCTTC. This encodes CASATGGNNEQFF. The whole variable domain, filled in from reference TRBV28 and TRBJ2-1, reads DVKVTQSSRYLVKRTGEKVFLECVQDMDHENMFWYRQDPGLGLRLIYFSYDVKMKEKGDIPEGYSVSREKKERFSLILESASTNQTSMYLCASATGGNNEQFFGPGTRLTVL.

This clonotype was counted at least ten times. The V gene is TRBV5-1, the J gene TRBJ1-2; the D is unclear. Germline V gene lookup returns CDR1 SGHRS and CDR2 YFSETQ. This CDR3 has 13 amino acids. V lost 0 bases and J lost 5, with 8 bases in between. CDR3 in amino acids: CASSLGLLYGYTF. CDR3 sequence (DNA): TGCGCCAGCAGCTTGGGGCTCTTATATGGCTACACCTTC. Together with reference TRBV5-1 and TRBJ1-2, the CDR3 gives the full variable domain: KAGVTQTPRYLIKTRGQQVTLSCSPISGHRSVSWYQQTPGQGLQFLFEYFSETQRNKGNFPGRFSGRQFSNSRSEMNVSTLELGDSALYLCASSLGLLYGYTFGSGTRLTVV.

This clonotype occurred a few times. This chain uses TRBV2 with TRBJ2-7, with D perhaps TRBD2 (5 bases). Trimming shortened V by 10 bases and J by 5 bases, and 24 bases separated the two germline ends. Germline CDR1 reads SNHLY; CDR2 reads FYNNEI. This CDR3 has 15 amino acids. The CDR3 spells CAIPKRPSSPDEQYF. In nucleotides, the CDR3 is TGTGCCATACCCAAGCGGCCAAGCAGTCCGGACGAGCAGTACTTC.

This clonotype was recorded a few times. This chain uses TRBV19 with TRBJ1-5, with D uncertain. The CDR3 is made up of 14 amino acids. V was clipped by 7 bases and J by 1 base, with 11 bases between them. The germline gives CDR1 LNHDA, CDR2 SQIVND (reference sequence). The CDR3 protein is CASTPRASNQPQHF. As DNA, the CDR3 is TGTGCCAGTACCCCCCGGGCAAGCAATCAGCCCCAGCATTTT.

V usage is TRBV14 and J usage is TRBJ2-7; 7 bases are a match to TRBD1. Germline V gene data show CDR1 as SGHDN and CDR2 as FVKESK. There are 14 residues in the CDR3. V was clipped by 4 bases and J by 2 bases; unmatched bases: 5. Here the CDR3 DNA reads TGTGCCAGCAGCCCTCACAGGGGCCCCTACGAGCAGTACTTC. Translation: CASSPHRGPYEQYF.

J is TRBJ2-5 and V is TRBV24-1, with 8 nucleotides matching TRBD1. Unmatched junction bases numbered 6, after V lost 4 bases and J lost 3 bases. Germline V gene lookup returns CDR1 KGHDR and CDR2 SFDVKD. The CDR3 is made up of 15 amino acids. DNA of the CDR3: TGTGCCACCAGTGAAGTTGGACAGGGCAAAGAGACCCAGTACTTC. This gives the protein CATSEVGQGKETQYF.

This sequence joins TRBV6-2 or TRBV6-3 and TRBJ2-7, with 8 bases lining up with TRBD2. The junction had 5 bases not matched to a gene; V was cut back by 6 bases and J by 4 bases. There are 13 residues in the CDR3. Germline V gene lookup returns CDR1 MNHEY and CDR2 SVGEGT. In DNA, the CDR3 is TGTGCCAGCAGACCTAGCGGGCGTTACGAGCAGTACTTC. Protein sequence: CASRPSGRYEQYF.

The chain's CDR3 is CASSRTSGLAKNIQYF. CDR3 DNA sequence: TGTGCCAGCAGTAGGACTAGCGGCCTAGCCAAAAACATTCAGTACTTC. The chain joins TRBV6-2 or TRBV6-3 to TRBJ2-4, with 10 nucleotides matching TRBD2. The J segment lost 0 bases and the V segment lost 5 bases, leaving 4 bases of the junction unmatched. This CDR3 contains 16 residues. The germline V gene encodes CDR1 MNHEY and CDR2 SVGEGT.

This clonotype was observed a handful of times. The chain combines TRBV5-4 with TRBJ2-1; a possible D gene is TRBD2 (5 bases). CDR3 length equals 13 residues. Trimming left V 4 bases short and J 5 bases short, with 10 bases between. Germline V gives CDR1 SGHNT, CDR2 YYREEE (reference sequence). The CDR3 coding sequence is TGTGCCAGCAGCCCGCGGGCTCACAATGAGCAGTTCTTC. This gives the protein CASSPRAHNEQFF.

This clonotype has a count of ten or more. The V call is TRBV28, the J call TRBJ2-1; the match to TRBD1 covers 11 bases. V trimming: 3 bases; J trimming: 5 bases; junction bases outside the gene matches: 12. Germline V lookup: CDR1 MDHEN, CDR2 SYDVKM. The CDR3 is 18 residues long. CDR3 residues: CASSFDGTGGSANNEQFF. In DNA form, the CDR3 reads TGTGCCAGCAGTTTCGACGGGACAGGGGGATCGGCAAACAATGAGCAGTTCTTC.

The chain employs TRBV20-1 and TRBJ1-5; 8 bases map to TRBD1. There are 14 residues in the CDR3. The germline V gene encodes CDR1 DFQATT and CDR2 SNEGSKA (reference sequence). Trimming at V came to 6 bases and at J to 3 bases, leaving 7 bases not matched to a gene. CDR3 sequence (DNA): TGCAGTGCGCACGACAGGGGACTCAATCAGCCCCAGCATTTT. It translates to CSAHDRGLNQPQHF.

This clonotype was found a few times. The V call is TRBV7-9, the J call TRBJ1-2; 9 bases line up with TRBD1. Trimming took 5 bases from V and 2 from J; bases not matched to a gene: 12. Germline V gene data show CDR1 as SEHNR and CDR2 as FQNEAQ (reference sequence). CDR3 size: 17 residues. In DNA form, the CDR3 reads TGTGCCAGCAGCCCGGGGACAGGGAGGATTAAAAACTATGGCTACACCTTC. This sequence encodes CASSPGTGRIKNYGYTF. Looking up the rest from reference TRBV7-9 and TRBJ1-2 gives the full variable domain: DTGVSQNPRHKITKRGQNVTFRCDPISEHNRLYWYRQTLGQGPEFLTYFQNEAQLEKSRLLSDRFSAERPKGSFSTLEIQRTEQGDSAMYLCASSPGTGRIKNYGYTFGSGTRLTVV.

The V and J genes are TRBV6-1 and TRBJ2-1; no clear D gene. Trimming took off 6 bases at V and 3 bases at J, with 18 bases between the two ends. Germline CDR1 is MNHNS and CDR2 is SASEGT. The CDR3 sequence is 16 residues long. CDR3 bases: TGTGCCAGCAGGGAACTTGATAGTCTATACTACAATGAGCAGTTCTTC. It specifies CASRELDSLYYNEQFF.

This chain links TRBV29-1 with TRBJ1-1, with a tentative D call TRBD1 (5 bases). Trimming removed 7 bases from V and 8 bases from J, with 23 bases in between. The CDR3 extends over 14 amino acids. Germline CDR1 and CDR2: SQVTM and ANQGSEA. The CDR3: CSALLYSGQTEAFF. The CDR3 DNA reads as TGCAGCGCCCTTCTATATTCGGGGCAAACGGAAGCTTTCTTT.

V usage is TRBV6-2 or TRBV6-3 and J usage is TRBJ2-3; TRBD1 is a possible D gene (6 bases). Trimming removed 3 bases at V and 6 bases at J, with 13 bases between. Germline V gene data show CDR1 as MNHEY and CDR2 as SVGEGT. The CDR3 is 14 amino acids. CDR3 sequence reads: CASSYRQVSDTQYF. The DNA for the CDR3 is TGTGCCAGCAGTTATCGACAGGTGTCGGATACGCAGTATTTT.